This record looks at one T cell receptor (beta chain) sequence and its context. Its specific antigen is unknown. Within one base of it there is no much larger clone, and no base qualities were kept. The donors were some 39 Caucasian individuals from Russia, aged roughly 6 to 100 years, who were systemically healthy. Around 9.9 milliliters of peripheral blood were collected from each donor into EDTA-treated Vacutainer tubes. Ficoll-Paque density-gradient centrifugation was used to isolate PBMCs, with at least 6 million obtained per sample. Trizol reagent was used to extract total RNA from the PBMCs, yielding at least 5.5 micrograms per sample. For every donor, an aliquot of PBMCs went through flow cytometry to measure the percentages of naive CD45RAhigh/CD27high T cells. Library prep was done by 5' RACE. Sequencing took place on an Illumina HiSeq 2500. A second PCR of roughly 6 to 12 cycles was performed with a sample-barcoded 5' primer and a J-beta primer mix. A unique molecular identifier was introduced onto each TCR beta cDNA molecule by a template-switch 5' adaptor carrying 12 random nucleotides. At least 2.5 million CDR3-containing paired-end reads were obtained from each sample. First-strand cDNA was synthesized from all RNA with the Mint cDNA synthesis kit, primed by a TRBC-specific oligonucleotide. Following uracil-DNA glycosylase treatment, all cDNA underwent a first 18-cycle PCR with the universal primers M1SS and BC2_uni_R. Per the source publication's procedure: For normalization, 1 million high-quality reads, each with a distinct molecular identifier, were randomly selected from each sample. Reads sharing molecular identifiers were discarded rather than binned into consensus sequences. MiTCR, with a Q25 quality threshold and the strictest error-elimination algorithm, was used for CDR3 identification, clonotype clustering and error correction. A nonparametric unseen species model with Euler transformation was used to estimate a lower bound on total TCR beta diversity. TCRdb reran the public reads through fastp at Q25 and MiXCR, keeping productive beta chains. Merged by CDR3 protein, the rows form single entries marked with the most common genes and DNA. The authors' filters were not applied to this entry. Within this sample are roughly 410,000 distinct CDR3 sequences, with over 45% of them counted one time only. Around 53% of the sample goes to the ten largest clones.

CDR1 SEHNR and CDR2 FQNEAQ were looked up in the germline V gene (reference sequence). Compared with germline, V lacks 4 bases and J lacks 4 bases; bases without a gene match: 7. The CDR3, cysteine through phenylalanine, is 16 amino acids long. The entry retains the CDR3 DNA only, 48 bases that are in frame from base 1. The data originate from a study of blood T cells in healthy people across ages (dated by TCRdb to the mid-2010s). Turning to the overall study: In model experiments, template switching captured roughly one uniquely barcoded TCR beta cDNA molecule for every two T cells. Age-related changes in TCR beta repertoire diversity were measured in the study by deep sequencing normalized with unique cDNA molecular identifiers. Donors were grouped into four age groups: young (average 16 years), middle-aged (about 40), aged (around 60) and long-lived (about 82). To avoid experimental bias, donors of different ages were distributed randomly across sequencing lanes. For two donors (one aged 18 to 30 and one aged 80 or older), the study analyzed two additional independent replicas of 1 million unique cDNA reads from the same blood draw. The research as a whole found: The percentage of naive T cells measured by flow cytometry correlated strongly with observed TCR beta diversity. The long-lived group showed more naive CD4+ T cells, fewer expanded clones and increased TCR diversity than the aged group, suggesting age selection. Because profiling used bulk unsorted PBMCs, naive and antigen-experienced compartments could not be compared conclusively. Estimates of total diversity based on one million sequenced T cells were considered lower bounds and underestimates. Observed TCR beta diversity per million T cells fell roughly linearly with age, and a significant reduction was already apparent by age approximately 40. Donor CMV infection status was unknown, potentially confounding age-related changes in expanded clonotypes.

The TCR was taken from a man aged 55 to 70 in good health. Sample: blood. The chain couples TRBV7-9 to TRBJ1-2; 12 bases in between match TRBD1. In nucleotides, the sequence is TGTGCCAGCAGCTCCGGGACAGGGGGCATTTTCTATGGCTACACCTTC. This translates into CASSSGTGGIFYGYTF.